This TCR beta chain was identified during a study of blood T cell repertoires in COVID-19. Per the germline V gene, CDR1 is MNHEY and CDR2 is SVGEGT. Deletions cut 2 bases from V and 4 bases from J, with 11 bases between. The CDR3 length is 14 residues. Assay: immunoSEQ multiplex PCR; the TCRdb copy retains only in-frame clones and omits some. The sample carries 250,000 or so clones, roughly 86% recorded once. The sequence was collected from a young woman with acute or convalescent COVID-19. The chain carries TRBV6-2 or TRBV6-3 and TRBJ1-2; D not resolved. The source material was peripheral blood. The CDR3 DNA reads as TGTGCCAGCAGTTACCTGGGGAGCATCTATGGCTACACCTTC. Amino acids: CASSYLGSIYGYTF.